The 14 T cell receptor beta chains reported below all come from one sample, sequenced in a study of blood T cell repertoires in COVID-19. This table comes from immunoSEQ multiplex PCR, and its TCRdb copy is limited to in-frame clones, with some not included. In the table there are 150,000 to 180,000 clones, approximately 80% of which are singletons. The sample comprised peripheral blood. The receptors stem from a woman aged 60-70 years with COVID-19, enrolled during active disease.

This clone was found once. The V and J genes are TRBV7-2 and TRBJ2-3; TRBD2 aligns across 9 bases. The V gene end was trimmed by 5 bases and the J gene end by 5 bases; junction bases not matched to a gene: 14. CDR1 and CDR2 from the germline V gene are SGHTA and FQGNSA. This CDR3 comprises 17 residues. The CDR3 nucleotides are TGTGCCAGCAGCGTCCCAGGACTGCGGGAGGGAAGAGATACGCAGTATTTT. Its translation: CASSVPGLREGRDTQYF.

The chain carries TRBV5-6 and TRBJ2-1, with D tentatively TRBD1 (5 bases). The V end was cut by 4 bases, the J end by 5 bases, with 22 bases between. The CDR3 contains 17 residues. Looked up from germline, CDR1 is SGHDT and CDR2 is YYEEEE. The chain's CDR3 is CASSDPGRARRHNEQFF. The CDR3, as DNA: TGTGCCAGCAGCGACCCCGGCAGGGCCAGGCGGCACAATGAGCAGTTCTTC. The full variable domain, with the rest looked up from reference TRBV5-6 and TRBJ2-1, is DAGVTQSPTHLIKTRGQQVTLRCSPKSGHDTVSWYQQALGQGPQFIFQYYEEEERQRGNFPDRFSGHQFPNYSSELNVNALLLGDSALYLCASSDPGRARRHNEQFFGPGTRLTVL.

J is TRBJ2-1 and V is TRBV11-3, with D perhaps TRBD1 (5 bases). Germline V CDR1 and CDR2: SGHNT, YENEEA. V lost 1 base and J lost 1, with 11 bases in between. The CDR3 loop spans 16 amino acids. The CDR3, as DNA: TGTGCCAGCAGCTTAGGGGGCTCCATTTCCTACAATGAGCAGTTCTTC. Translating gives CASSLGGSISYNEQFF.

The genes are TRBV7-9 and TRBJ2-3; TRBD2 aligns across 10 bases. The CDR3 covers 18 residues. Trimming took 1 base from V and 4 from J; bases not matched to a gene: 11. From germline, CDR1 is SEHNR and CDR2 FQNEAQ (reference sequence). The CDR3 region has the DNA TGTGCCAGCAGCTTAGGCGTAACGTCTAGCGGGAGAGCAGATACGCAGTATTTT. This translates into CASSLGVTSSGRADTQYF.

This clone was seen more than once but under ten times. The identical CDR3 is also encoded by other nucleotide sequences in the sample. The rearrangement uses TRBV12-3 or TRBV12-4 and TRBJ2-5, with a weak D call TRBD1 (5 bases). This CDR3 has 13 residues. The V end was cut by 3 bases, the J end by 2 bases, with 7 bases between. This CDR3 reads CASSLGLQETQYF. CDR3 in DNA: TGTGCCAGCAGTTTGGGGCTGCAAGAGACCCAGTACTTC.

This clone appeared once. V usage is TRBV18 and J usage is TRBJ1-5, with 7 positions matching TRBD1. Germline trimming cut 2 bases from V and 7 bases from J; bases unmatched to any gene: 5. From germline, CDR1 is KGHSH and CDR2 LQKENI. The length of the CDR3 is 14 residues. The CDR3 DNA follows: TGTGCCAGCTCACCAGGCACAGGGGCCCAGCCCCAGCATTTT. Protein: CASSPGTGAQPQHF.

This clone was seen a handful of times. The gene calls are TRBV6-5 and TRBJ1-1, with D perhaps TRBD1 (5 bases). The germline gives CDR1 MNHEY, CDR2 SVGAGI. Trimming pared 0 bases from V and 3 bases from J, leaving 8 bases between. The CDR3 length is 14 residues. CDR3 nucleotide sequence: TGTGCCAGCAGTTACTCTGACAGTTACACTGAAGCTTTCTTT. Translated, it gives CASSYSDSYTEAFF.

This sequence joins TRBV11-2 and TRBJ1-1; D is ambiguous. This CDR3 has 15 residues. Germline assignment: CDR1 SGHAT and CDR2 FQNNGV. V was shortened by 8 bases and J by 5 bases, with 21 bases between the two germline ends. The CDR3 loop is CASGLRPRRGTEAFF. CDR3 DNA sequence: TGTGCCAGCGGCCTTAGACCTAGGCGCGGAACTGAAGCTTTCTTT.

This chain connects TRBV5-1 to TRBJ1-1; D is unclear. CDR1 is SGHRS and CDR2 is YFSETQ in the germline V gene. V was shortened by 3 bases and J by 1 base, with 16 bases between the two germline ends. The length of the CDR3 is 16 residues. CDR3 residues: CASSSRRTGSNTEAFF. The DNA for the CDR3 is TGCGCCAGCAGCTCCCGGCGGACGGGATCGAACACTGAAGCTTTCTTT.

As to this clone: A much more abundant neighbour one base away suggests this may be a read error. This sample includes further DNA sequences coding for the same CDR3. This rearrangement joins TRBV5-1 to TRBJ1-2; the D gene is possibly TRBD1 (5 bases). The CDR3 loop spans 13 amino acids. V lost 0 bases, J lost 2 bases, and 5 bases lay in between. CDR1 and CDR2 (germline): SGHRS, YFSETQ. In DNA form, the CDR3 reads TGCGCCAGCAGCTTGGGACAGAACTATGGCTACACCTTC. Translation gives CASSLGQNYGYTF.

The genes are TRBV7-9 and TRBJ2-7, with D possibly matching TRBD1 (5 bases). The V gene lost 1 base and the J gene lost 4 bases, with 14 bases spanning the gap. This CDR3 has 15 residues. Germline V gene data show CDR1 as SEHNR and CDR2 as FQNEAQ (reference sequence). This chain's CDR3 is CASSLEGWRAYEQYF. The CDR3 DNA reads as TGTGCCAGCAGCTTAGAGGGGTGGCGCGCTTACGAGCAGTACTTC.

The chain combines TRBV5-1 with TRBJ2-5; TRBD2 matches at 11 bases. This CDR3 is 15 amino acids long. After removal of 4 bases from V and 4 bases from J, the junction contained 6 bases not matched to a gene. Per the germline V gene, CDR1 is SGHRS and CDR2 is YFSETQ. The CDR3 DNA reads as TGCGCCAGCAGCGGAACCGGGACTAGCGGAGAGACCCAGTACTTC. Translating gives CASSGTGTSGETQYF. The full variable domain, completed using reference TRBV5-1 and TRBJ2-5, is KAGVTQTPRYLIKTRGQQVTLSCSPISGHRSVSWYQQTPGQGLQFLFEYFSETQRNKGNFPGRFSGRQFSNSRSEMNVSTLELGDSALYLCASSGTGTSGETQYFGPGTRLLVL.

The sample holds one count of this clone. The chain has TRBV6-5 and TRBJ2-7, with 8 bases identical to TRBD2. V shed 2 bases and J 6 bases; nucleotides not matched to a gene: 12. CDR3 length equals 16 residues. CDR1 and CDR2 (germline): MNHEY, SVGAGI. CDR3: CASSYGWASGSSEQYF. The DNA of the CDR3 is TGTGCCAGCAGTTACGGTTGGGCCAGCGGGAGTTCCGAGCAGTACTTC.

In the case of this clone: The junction departs from the called germline gene at one end, perhaps through a read error. V and J are TRBV5-1 and TRBJ1-1; the D gene is possibly TRBD1 (6 bases). The CDR3 is 15 amino acids. Germline V gives CDR1 SGHRS, CDR2 YFSETQ. The CDR3: CASTLRAQGNTEAFF. The CDR3 coding sequence is TGCGCCAGCACCTTGCGGGCACAGGGGAACACTGAAGCTTTCTTT.